The clone carrying this TCR beta chain appeared once. Its antigen is not known. The data are from a study of T cell responses to AZD1222 COVID-19 vaccine. The V end lost 4 bases, the J end lost 5 bases, and 15 bases lay between the germline ends. CDR1 is MGHRA, CDR2 YSYEKL, per germline. The CDR3 runs to 15 residues. TCRdb's copy holds only in-frame clones and misses some; the assay was immunoSEQ multiplex PCR. In the table there are some 160,000 clones, around 90% of which are singletons. Both about-4-week and about-12-week second-dose recipients were combined. Study-wide results and limits: After two AZD1222 doses, spike-specific TCR breadth and depth rose versus day 0. Clonal diversity may have been underestimated in mostly white British donors.

This TCR was recovered from an adult who received the AZD1222 COVID-19 vaccine. The starting material was peripheral blood, obtained 28 days after the second AZD1222 dose. The gene calls are TRBV4-1 and TRBJ2-1; D not resolved. The DNA of the CDR3 is TGCGCCAGCAGCCGCGTATCCACGCTTAACAATGAGCAGTTCTTC. It specifies CASSRVSTLNNEQFF.